This T cell receptor beta chain was found in a study of post-analysis software for immune sequencing data. Broader study findings: In patients, 4 to 6 TRBV segments were more frequent than in controls, with TRBV5-6, TRBV5-1 and TRBV20-1 among them. For normalized Chao1 diversity, multiple sclerosis patients scored significantly lower than controls did. Samples sharing a preparation batch grouped tightly together when assessed by F measure.

A remark on this clonotype: What it binds is unknown.

The germline V gene has CDR1 SGDLS and CDR2 YYNGEE. The CDR3 covers 15 residues. Unmatched junction bases numbered 2, after V lost 1 base and J lost 2 bases. The library was made from cDNA and included unique molecular identifiers. TCRdb independently ran MiXCR on the PCR reads; one entry per CDR3 protein. The data contain under 900,000 distinct CDR3 sequences, approximately 53% of them singletons. This TCR derives from a girl under 18 with multiple sclerosis. The V and J genes are TRBV9 and TRBJ2-3, with 9 bases that match TRBD2. Sequenced: blood. Written as DNA, the CDR3 is TGTGCCAGCAGCGTACTAGCGGGACTCACAGATACGCAGTATTTT. As protein: CASSVLAGLTDTQYF.